This TCR beta chain derives from a study of technical replicates of blood from several donors. The CDR3 is 18 amino acids. V lost 5 bases and J lost 6; bases outside the gene matches: 18. The germline V gene encodes CDR1 MNHEY and CDR2 SMNVEV (reference sequence). Clones were sequenced by immunoSEQ multiplex PCR, and TCRdb holds only the in-frame ones, with some missing. The sample has around 98,000 clones; approximately 94% are singletons. This clone was detected only once. The chain links TRBV27 to TRBJ1-5, with 8 bases aligning to TRBD1. This clonotype was sampled from a human donor in good health. The material sequenced was T cells isolated from PBMCs. The CDR3 region has the DNA TGTGCCAGCAGTAGAACCGGGACAGGTCGCCCGGGAAGTCAGCCCCAGCATTTT. Translation: CASSRTGTGRPGSQPQHF.